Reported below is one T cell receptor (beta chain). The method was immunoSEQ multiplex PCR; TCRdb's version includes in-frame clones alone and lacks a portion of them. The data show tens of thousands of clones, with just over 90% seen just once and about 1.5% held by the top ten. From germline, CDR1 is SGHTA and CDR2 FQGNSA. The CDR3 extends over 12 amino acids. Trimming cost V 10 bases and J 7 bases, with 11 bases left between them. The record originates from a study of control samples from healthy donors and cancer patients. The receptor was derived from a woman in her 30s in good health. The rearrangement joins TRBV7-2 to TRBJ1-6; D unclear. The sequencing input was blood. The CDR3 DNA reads TGTGCCAAGATGGACGGAAATTCACCCCTCCACTTT. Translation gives CAKMDGNSPLHF.